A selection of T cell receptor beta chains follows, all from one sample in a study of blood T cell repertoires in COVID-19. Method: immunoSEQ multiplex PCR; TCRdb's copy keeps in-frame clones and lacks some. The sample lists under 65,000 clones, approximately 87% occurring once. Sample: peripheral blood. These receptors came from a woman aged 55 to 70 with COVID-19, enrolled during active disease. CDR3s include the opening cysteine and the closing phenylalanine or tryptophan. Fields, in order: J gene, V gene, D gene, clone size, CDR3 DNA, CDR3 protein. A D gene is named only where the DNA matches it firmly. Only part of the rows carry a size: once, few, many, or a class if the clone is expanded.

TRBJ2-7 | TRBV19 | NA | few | TGTGCCAGTAGTGCAGGGGTTAGTTTCGAGCAGTACTTC | CASSAGVSFEQYF
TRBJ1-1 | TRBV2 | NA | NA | TGTGCCACCACCGCGGGGCCGAACACTGAAGCTTTCTTT | CATTAGPNTEAFF
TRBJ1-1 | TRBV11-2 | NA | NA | TGTGCCAGCAGTGAACAGGGAAAAGCTTTCTTT | CASSEQGKAFF
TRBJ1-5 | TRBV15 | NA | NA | TGTGCCACCAGCAGAGATGGGACAAAGCAGCCCCAGCATTTT | CATSRDGTKQPQHF
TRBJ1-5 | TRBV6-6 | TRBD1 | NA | TGTGCCAGCAGTTGGGGGACAGTCAATAGCAATCAGCCCCAGCATTTT | CASSWGTVNSNQPQHF
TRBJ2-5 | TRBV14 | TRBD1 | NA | TGTGCCAGCAGCCTGGACAGGGGGCGCATCGAGACCCAGTACTTC | CASSLDRGRIETQYF
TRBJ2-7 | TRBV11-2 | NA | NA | TGTGCCAGCAGCCACGGGACCTACGAGCAGTACTTC | CASSHGTYEQYF
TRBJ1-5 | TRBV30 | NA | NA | TGTGCCTGGAGTTTGGCAGAAAATCAGCCCCAGCATTTT | CAWSLAENQPQHF
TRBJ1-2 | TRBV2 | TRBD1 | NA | TGTGCCAGCAAACAGGGGCAGGGTGGATATGGCTACACCTTC | CASKQGQGGYGYTF
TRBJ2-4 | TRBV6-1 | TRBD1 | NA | TGTGCCAGCAGTGAGACAGGGAAGTACTTC | CASSETGKYF